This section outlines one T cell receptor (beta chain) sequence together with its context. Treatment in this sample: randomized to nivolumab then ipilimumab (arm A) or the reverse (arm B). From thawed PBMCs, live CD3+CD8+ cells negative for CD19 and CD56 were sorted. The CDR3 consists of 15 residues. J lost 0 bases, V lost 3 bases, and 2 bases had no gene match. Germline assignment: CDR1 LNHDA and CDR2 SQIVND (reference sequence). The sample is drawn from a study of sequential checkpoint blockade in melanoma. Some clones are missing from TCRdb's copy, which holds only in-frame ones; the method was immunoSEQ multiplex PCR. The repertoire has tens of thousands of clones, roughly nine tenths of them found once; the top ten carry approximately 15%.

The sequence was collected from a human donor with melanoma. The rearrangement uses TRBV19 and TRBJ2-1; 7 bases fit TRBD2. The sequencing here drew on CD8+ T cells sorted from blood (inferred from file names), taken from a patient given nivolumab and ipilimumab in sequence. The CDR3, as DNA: TGTGCCAGTAGTATGGTAGCGGGCTCCTACAATGAGCAGTTCTTC. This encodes CASSMVAGSYNEQFF.